Included here is one T cell receptor beta chain sequence, with context. It lacks a known antigen. Base-call qualities are not available, and no considerably larger clone is one nucleotide away. Sorted unstimulated T cells and proliferating T cells recovered from mixed lymphocyte reactions were subjected to TCRbeta CDR3 sequencing. Fresh whole blood from fewer than twelve HLA-typed healthy donors was used to isolate PBMCs. To map where alloreactive clones came from, CD4+ non-regulatory T cells in the unstimulated state were FACS-sorted. The data derive from a study of siplizumab effects on memory and regulatory T cells (dated by TCRdb to the late 2010s). About the investigation overall: The study looked at the effect of siplizumab, an anti-CD2 antibody, on alloreactive T-cell subsets in allogeneic mixed lymphocyte reactions made from human PBMCs.

Here is what the overall study found, with its caveats: Whether proliferating Tregs from siplizumab cultures actually had suppressive function was not functionally confirmed. Because sequences at frequencies below about 10^-5 were poorly captured, only a minor fraction of alloreactive clones could be mapped back to unstimulated subsets. The cumulative frequency of alloreactive sequences traceable to unstimulated CD4+ memory T cells was significantly reduced by siplizumab. In reactions with siplizumab, an average of about 69% of mappable alloreactive CD4+ clones were Treg-derived, compared with 25% to 30% in control reactions. Unstimulated naive T cells appeared to be more diverse than memory T cells, and naive cells seemed to make a substantial contribution to the alloresponse. Roughly 75-95% of proliferating CD4+ or CD8+ clones could not be assigned a naive or memory phenotype.

Looking up the germline V gene yields CDR1 SGHAT and CDR2 FQNNGV. V is reduced by 6 bases and J by 9 bases, leaving a spacing of 21 bases between them. Measured from the cysteine to the phenylalanine, the CDR3 is 15 residues long. The DNA shown is the 45-base CDR3, in frame from base 1. To prepare the library, the immunoSEQ multiplex PCR assay was applied. Approximately 10^5 TCR templates per sample were assayed on the deep sequencing platform. Genomic DNA extracted from sorted T cells was used for TCRbeta CDR3 sequencing. As for how the authors treated the data: Clonal analysis of TCRbeta CDR3 data was done in the R programming language. Alloreactive CD4+ and CD8+ clones were identified by comparing unstimulated samples to CFSE-low samples taken after the reaction. By matching sequences to the repertoires of sorted unstimulated Treg and non-Treg cells, each alloreactive CD4+ clone was assigned a regulatory or non-regulatory origin. TCRdb holds this immuneACCESS table with in-frame rearrangements only. Some clones are missing; in checked studies, unresolved V genes explain under half, and the rest has no known cause. Clone size and the V and J calls come from that table; the DNA yielded D and trimming. This sample gives 95,000 to 100,000 clones in total; nearly 95% of them show up just once. The leading ten clones occupy around 12% of the sample.

Sequencing was carried out using non-Treg CD4+ T cells sorted from blood. The cell subset or site label of this sample denotes: FACS-sorted unstimulated CD4+ non-regulatory T cells. The sequence was collected from a human donor in good health. This chain is built from TRBV11-2 and TRBJ2-1, with a weak D call of TRBD1 (6 bases match). The base sequence is TGTGCCAGCAGAAATGGACAGACGAGTATAGGTGAGCAGTTCTTC. Translated, it reads CASRNGQTSIGEQFF.